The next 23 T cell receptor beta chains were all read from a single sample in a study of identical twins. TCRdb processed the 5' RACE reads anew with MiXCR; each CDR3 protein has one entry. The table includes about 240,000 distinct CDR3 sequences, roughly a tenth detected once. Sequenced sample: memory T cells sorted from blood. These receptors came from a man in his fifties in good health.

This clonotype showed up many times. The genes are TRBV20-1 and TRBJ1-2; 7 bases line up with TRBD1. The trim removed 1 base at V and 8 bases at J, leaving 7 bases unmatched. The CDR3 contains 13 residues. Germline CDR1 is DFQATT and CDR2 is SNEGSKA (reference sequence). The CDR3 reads CSARVLGGAGYTF. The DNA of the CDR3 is TGCAGTGCTAGAGTGTTAGGGGGCGCCGGCTACACCTTC.

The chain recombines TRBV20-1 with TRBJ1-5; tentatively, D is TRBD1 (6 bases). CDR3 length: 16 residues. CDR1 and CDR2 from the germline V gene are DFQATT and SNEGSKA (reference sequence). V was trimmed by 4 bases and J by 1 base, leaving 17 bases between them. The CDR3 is CSAIRGTLGSNQPQHF. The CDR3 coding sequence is TGCAGTGCTATTAGGGGGACTTTGGGGAGCAATCAGCCCCAGCATTTT.

Here the CDR3 reads CASSLGSGAIQETQYF. CDR3 bases: TGTGCCAGCAGCTTAGGTTCGGGGGCGATCCAAGAGACCCAGTACTTC. This chain links TRBV7-9 with TRBJ2-5; either TRBD1 or TRBD2 may fit D (6 bases each). CDR3 length: 16 residues. V was shortened by 1 base and J by 1 base, with 13 bases between the two germline ends. CDR1 and CDR2 from the germline V gene are SEHNR and FQNEAQ (reference sequence).

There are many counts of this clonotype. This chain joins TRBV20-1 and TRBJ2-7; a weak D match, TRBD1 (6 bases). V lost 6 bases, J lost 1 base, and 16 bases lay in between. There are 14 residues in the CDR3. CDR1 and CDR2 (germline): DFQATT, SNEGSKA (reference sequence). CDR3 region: CSATRQGLSYEQYF. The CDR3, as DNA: TGCAGTGCAACCCGCCAGGGGCTATCCTACGAGCAGTACTTC.

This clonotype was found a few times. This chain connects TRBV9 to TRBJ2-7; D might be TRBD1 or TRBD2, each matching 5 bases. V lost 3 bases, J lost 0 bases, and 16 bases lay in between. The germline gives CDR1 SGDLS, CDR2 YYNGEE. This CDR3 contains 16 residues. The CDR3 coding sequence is TGTGCCAGCAGCGGCAGGTTGGGGGAAAGCTCCTACGAGCAGTACTTC. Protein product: CASSGRLGESSYEQYF.

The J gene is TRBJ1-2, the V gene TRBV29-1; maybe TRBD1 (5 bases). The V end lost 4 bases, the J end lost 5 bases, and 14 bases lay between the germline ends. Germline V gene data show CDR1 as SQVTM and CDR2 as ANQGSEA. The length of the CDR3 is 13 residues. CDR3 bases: TGCAGCGTTGCCGAGGGGCAGGGTTATGGCTACACCTTC. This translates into CSVAEGQGYGYTF.

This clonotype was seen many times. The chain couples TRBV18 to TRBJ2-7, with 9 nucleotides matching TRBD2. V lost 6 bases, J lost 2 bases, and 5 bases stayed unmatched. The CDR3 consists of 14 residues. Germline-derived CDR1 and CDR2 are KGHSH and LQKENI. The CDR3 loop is CASSPSGTTYEQYF. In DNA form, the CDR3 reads TGTGCCAGCTCCCCTAGCGGGACCACCTACGAGCAGTACTTC. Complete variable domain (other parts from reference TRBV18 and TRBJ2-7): NAGVMQNPRHLVRRRGQEARLRCSPMKGHSHVYWYRQLPEEGLKFMVYLQKENIIDESGMPKERFSAEFPKEGPSILRIQQVVRGDSAAYFCASSPSGTTYEQYFGPGTRLTVT.

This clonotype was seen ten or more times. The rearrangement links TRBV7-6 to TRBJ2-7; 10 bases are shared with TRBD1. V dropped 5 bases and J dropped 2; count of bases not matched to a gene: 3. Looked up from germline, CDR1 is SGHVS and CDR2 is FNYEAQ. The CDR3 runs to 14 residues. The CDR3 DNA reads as TGTGCCAGCAGCCGACAGGGGGCCCCCTACGAGCAGTACTTC. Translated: CASSRQGAPYEQYF.

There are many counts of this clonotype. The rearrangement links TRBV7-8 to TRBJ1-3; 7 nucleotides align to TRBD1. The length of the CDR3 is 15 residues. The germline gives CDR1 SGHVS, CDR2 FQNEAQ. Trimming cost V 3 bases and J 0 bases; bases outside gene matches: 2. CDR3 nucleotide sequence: TGTGCCAGCAGCTTTACAGGGGACTCTGGAAACACCATATATTTT. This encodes CASSFTGDSGNTIYF.

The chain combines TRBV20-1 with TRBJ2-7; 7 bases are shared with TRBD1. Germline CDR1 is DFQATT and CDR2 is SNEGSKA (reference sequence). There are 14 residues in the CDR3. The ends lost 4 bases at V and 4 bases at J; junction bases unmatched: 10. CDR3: CSATREDRSYEQYF. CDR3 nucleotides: TGCAGTGCTACCCGCGAGGACAGGAGTTACGAGCAGTACTTC.

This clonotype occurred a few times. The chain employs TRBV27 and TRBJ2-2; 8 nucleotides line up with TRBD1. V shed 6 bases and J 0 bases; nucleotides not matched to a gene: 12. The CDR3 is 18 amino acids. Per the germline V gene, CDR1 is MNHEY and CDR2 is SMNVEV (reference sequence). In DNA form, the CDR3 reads TGTGCCAGCAGGGCGAGGGCAGGGGGCGGACCGAACACCGGGGAGCTGTTTTTT. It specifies CASRARAGGGPNTGELFF.

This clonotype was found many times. In DNA, the CDR3 is TGCAGTGCCCTTGGGCAGGGAAACACTGAAGCTTTCTTT. Its translation: CSALGQGNTEAFF. This chain links TRBV20-1 with TRBJ1-1; possibly TRBD1 for D (5 bases). This CDR3 has 13 residues. Germline V gives CDR1 DFQATT, CDR2 SNEGSKA (reference sequence). The V gene lost 6 bases and the J gene lost 2 bases, with 13 bases spanning the gap.

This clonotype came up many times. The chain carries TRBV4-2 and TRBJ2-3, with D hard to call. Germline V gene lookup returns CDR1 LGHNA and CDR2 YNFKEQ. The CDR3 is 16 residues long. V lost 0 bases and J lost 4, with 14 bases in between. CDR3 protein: CASSQDRTRSADTQYF. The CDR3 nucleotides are TGTGCCAGCAGCCAAGATAGAACCCGAAGCGCAGATACGCAGTATTTT.

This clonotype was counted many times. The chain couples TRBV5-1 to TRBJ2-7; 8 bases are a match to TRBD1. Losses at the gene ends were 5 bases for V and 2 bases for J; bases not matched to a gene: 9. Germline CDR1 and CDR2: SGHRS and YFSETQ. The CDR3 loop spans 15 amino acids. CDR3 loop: CASRYLGTGTYEQYF. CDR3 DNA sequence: TGCGCCAGCAGATACCTCGGGACAGGAACCTACGAGCAGTACTTC.

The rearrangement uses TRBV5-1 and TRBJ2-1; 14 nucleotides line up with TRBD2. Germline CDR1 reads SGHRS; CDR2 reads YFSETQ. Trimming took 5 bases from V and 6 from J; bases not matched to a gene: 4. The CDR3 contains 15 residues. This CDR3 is CASRGLAGASNEQFF. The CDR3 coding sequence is TGCGCCAGCAGGGGACTAGCGGGGGCCTCCAATGAGCAGTTCTTC.

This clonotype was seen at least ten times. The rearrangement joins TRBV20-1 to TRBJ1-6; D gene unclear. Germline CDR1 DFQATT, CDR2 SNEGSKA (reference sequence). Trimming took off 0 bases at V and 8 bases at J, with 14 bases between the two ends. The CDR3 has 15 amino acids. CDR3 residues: CSARDGSVEYSPLHF. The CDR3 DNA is TGCAGTGCTAGAGATGGCTCCGTCGAATATTCACCCCTCCACTTT.

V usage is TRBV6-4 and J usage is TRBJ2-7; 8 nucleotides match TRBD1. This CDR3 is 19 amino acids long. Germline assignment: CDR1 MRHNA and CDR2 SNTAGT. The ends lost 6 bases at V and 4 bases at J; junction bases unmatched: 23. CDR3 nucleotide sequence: TGTGCCAGCAGGCCAAGGACAGGGTCCGGGGGTGGGAAGGGGTACGAGCAGTACTTC. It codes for CASRPRTGSGGGKGYEQYF.

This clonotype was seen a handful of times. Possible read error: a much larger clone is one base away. As DNA, the CDR3 is TGTGCCACCAGTGATAAAGAGACCCAGTACTTC. This codes for CATSDKETQYF. The chain joins TRBV24-1 to TRBJ2-5, with unresolved D. CDR3 length: 11 residues. Germline V gives CDR1 KGHDR, CDR2 SFDVKD. The V end was cut by 3 bases, the J end by 3 bases, with 1 base between.

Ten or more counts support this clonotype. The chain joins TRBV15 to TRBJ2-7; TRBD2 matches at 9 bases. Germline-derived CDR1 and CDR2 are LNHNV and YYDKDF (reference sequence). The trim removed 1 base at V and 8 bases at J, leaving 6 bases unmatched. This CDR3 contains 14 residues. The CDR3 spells CATSRVISGGKQYF. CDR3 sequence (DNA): TGTGCCACCAGCAGAGTGATTAGCGGGGGAAAGCAGTACTTC.

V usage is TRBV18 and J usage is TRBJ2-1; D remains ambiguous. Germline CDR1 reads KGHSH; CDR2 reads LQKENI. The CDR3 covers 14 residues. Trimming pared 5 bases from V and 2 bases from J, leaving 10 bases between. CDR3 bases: TGTGCCAGCTCATTTGGCGTAACCTACAATGAGCAGTTCTTC. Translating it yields CASSFGVTYNEQFF. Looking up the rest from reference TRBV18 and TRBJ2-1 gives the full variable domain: NAGVMQNPRHLVRRRGQEARLRCSPMKGHSHVYWYRQLPEEGLKFMVYLQKENIIDESGMPKERFSAEFPKEGPSILRIQQVVRGDSAAYFCASSFGVTYNEQFFGPGTRLTVL.

The CDR3 loop reads CASSGLALAYEQYF. The CDR3 coding sequence is TGTGCCAGCAGTGGGCTAGCGCTAGCCTACGAGCAGTACTTC. This sequence joins TRBV2 and TRBJ2-7, with a tentative D call TRBD2 (6 bases). Germline V gives CDR1 SNHLY, CDR2 FYNNEI. Between the trimmed V and J ends, which lost 4 bases and 2 bases, there was a span of 12 bases. The CDR3 has 14 amino acids.

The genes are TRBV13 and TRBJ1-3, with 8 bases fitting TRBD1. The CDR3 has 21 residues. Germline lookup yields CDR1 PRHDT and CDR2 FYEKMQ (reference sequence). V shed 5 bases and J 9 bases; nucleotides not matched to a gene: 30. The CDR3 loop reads CASSRIPGAESITGGKSTIYF. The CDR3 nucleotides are TGTGCCAGCAGCCGGATACCGGGCGCCGAGAGTATAACAGGGGGAAAAAGCACCATATATTTT. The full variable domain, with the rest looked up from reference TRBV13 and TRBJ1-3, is AAGVIQSPRHLIKEKRETATLKCYPIPRHDTVYWYQQGPGQDPQFLISFYEKMQSDKGSIPDRFSAQQFSDYHSELNMSSLELGDSALYFCASSRIPGAESITGGKSTIYFGEGSWLTVV.

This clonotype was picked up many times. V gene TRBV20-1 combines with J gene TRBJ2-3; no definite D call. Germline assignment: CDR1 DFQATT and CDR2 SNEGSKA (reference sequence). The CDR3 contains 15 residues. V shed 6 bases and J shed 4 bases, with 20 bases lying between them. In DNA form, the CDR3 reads TGCAGTGCCCCGGTGCTCCCCCACCGGGCAGATACGCAGTATTTT. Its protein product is CSAPVLPHRADTQYF.